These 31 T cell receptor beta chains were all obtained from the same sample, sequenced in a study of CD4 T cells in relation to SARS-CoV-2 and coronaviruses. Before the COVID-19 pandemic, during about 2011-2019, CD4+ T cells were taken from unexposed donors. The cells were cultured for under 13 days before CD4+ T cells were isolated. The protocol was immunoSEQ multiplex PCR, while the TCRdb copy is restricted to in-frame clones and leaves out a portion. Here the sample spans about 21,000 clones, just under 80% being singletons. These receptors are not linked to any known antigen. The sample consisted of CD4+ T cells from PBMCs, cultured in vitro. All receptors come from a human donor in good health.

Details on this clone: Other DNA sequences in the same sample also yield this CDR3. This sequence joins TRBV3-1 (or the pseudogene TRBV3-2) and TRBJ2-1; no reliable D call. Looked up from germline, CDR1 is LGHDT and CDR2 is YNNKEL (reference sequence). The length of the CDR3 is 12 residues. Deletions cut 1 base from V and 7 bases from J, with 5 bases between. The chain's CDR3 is CASSQGGNEQFF. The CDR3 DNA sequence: TGTGCCAGCAGCCAAGGGGGTAATGAGCAGTTCTTC.

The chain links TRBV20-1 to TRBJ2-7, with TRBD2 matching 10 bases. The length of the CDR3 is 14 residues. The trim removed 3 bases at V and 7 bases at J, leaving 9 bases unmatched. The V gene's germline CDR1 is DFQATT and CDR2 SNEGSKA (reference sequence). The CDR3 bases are TGCAGTGCTAGTGGGCTAGCGGGAGTGGGGGAGCAGTACTTC. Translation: CSASGLAGVGEQYF.

The CDR3 loop is CASSGYSWPPRSGELFF. In DNA, the CDR3 is TGCGCCAGCAGTGGGTACTCCTGGCCTCCCCGGTCGGGGGAGCTGTTTTTT. The chain has TRBV10-1 and TRBJ2-2; no definite D call. CDR3 length: 17 residues. The V gene lost 4 bases and the J gene lost 8 bases, with 23 bases spanning the gap. Germline lookup yields CDR1 WNHNN and CDR2 SYGVQD (reference sequence).

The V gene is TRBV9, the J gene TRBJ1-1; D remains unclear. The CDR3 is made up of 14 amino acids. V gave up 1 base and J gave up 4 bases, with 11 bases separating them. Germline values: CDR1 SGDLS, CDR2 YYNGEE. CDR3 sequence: CASSVKPGTTEAFF. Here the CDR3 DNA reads TGTGCCAGCAGCGTAAAGCCAGGAACCACTGAAGCTTTCTTT.

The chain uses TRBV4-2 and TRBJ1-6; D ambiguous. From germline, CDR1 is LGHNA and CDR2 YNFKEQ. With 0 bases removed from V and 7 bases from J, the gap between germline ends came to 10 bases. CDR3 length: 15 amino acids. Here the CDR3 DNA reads TGTGCCAGCAGCCAAGACAGAACGCGGAATTCACCCCTCCACTTT. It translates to CASSQDRTRNSPLHF.

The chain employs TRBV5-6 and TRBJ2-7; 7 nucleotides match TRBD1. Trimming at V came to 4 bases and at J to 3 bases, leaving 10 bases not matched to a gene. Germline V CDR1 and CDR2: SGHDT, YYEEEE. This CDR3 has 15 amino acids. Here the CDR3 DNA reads TGTGCCAGCAGCCCCATCGTGGCAGGGGGCTACGAGCAGTACTTC. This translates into CASSPIVAGGYEQYF.

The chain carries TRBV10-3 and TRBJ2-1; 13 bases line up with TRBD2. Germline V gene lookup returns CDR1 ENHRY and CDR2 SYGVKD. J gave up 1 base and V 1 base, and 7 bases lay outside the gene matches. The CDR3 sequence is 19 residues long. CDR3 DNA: TGTGCCATCAGTGAGTTTGGGACTAGCGGGAAGTCGTCCTACAATGAGCAGTTCTTC. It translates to CAISEFGTSGKSSYNEQFF.

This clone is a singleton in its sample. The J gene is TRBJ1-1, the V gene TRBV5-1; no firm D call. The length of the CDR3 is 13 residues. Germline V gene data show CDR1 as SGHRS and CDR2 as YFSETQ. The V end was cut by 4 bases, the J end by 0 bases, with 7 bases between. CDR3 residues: CASSTNLNTEAFF. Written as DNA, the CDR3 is TGCGCCAGCAGCACCAACTTGAACACTGAAGCTTTCTTT.

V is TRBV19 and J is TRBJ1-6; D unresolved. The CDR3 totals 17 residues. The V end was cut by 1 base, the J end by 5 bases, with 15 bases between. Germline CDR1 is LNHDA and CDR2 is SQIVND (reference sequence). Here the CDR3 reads CASSIVRAGNDNSPLHF. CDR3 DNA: TGTGCCAGTAGTATAGTTCGGGCGGGGAATGATAATTCACCCCTCCACTTT.

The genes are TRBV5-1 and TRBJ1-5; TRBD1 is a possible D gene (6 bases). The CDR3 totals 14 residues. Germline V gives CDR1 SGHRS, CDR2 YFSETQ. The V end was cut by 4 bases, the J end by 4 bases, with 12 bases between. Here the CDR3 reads CASSPEGGNQPQHF. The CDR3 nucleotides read TGCGCCAGCAGCCCGGAGGGGGGAAATCAGCCCCAGCATTTT.

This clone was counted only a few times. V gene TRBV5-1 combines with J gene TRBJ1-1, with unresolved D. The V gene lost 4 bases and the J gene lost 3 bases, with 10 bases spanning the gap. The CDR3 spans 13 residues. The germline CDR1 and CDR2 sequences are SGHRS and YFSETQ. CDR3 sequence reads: CASSKDGYTEAFF. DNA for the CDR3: TGCGCCAGCAGCAAGGACGGTTACACTGAAGCTTTCTTT.

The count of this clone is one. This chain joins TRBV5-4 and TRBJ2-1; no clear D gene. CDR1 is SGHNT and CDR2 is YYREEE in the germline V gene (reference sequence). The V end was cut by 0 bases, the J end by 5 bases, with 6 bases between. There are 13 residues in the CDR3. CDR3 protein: CASSLALDNEQFF. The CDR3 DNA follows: TGTGCCAGCAGCTTGGCCCTAGACAATGAGCAGTTCTTC.

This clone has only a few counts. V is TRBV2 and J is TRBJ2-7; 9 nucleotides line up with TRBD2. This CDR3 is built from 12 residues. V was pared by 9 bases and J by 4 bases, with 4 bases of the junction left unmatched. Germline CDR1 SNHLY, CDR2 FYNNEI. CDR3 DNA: TGTGCCAGTAGCGGGAGCGGGTACGAGCAGTACTTC. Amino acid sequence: CASSGSGYEQYF. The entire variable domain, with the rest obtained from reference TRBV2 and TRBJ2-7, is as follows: EPEVTQTPSHQVTQMGQEVILRCVPISNHLYFYWYRQILGQKVEFLVSFYNNEISEKSEIFDDQFSVERPDGSNFTLKIRSTKLEDSAMYFCASSGSGYEQYFGPGTRLTVT.

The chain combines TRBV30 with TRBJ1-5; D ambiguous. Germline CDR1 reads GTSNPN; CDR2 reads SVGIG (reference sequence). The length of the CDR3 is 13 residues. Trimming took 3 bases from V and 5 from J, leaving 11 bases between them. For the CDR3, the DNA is TGTGCCTGGAGCCGGAGTGGGGATCAGCCCCAGCATTTT. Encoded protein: CAWSRSGDQPQHF.

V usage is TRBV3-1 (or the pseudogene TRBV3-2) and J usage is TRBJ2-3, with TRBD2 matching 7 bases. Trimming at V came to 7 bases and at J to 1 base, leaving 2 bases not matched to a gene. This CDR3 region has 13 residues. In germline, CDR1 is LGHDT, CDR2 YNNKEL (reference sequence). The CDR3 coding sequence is TGTGCCAGCAACCTAGCGGGCACAGATACGCAGTATTTT. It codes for CASNLAGTDTQYF.

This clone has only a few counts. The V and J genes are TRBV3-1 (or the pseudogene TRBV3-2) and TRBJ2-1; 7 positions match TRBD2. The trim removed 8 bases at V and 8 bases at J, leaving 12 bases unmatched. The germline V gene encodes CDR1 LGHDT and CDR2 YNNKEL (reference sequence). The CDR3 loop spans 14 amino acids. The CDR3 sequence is CASSMGGKRDEQFF. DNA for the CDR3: TGTGCCAGCTCTATGGGGGGGAAGAGGGATGAGCAGTTCTTC.

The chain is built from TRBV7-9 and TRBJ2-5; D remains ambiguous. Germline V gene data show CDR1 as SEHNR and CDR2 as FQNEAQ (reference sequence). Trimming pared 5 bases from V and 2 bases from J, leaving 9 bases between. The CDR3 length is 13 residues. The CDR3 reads CASSKMSQETQYF. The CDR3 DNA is TGTGCCAGCAGCAAAATGTCACAAGAGACCCAGTACTTC.

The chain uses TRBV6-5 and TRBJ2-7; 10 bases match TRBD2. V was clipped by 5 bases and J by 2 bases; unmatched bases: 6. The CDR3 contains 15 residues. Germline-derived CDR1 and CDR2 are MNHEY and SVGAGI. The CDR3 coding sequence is TGTGCCAGCAGTCCACTAGCGGGGACTACCTACGAGCAGTACTTC. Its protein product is CASSPLAGTTYEQYF.

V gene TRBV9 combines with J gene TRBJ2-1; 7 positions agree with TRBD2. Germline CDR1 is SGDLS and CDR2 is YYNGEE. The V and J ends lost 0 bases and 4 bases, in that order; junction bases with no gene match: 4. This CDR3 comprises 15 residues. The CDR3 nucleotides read TGTGCCAGCAGCGTAGGGCGGGGGAGTTACAATGAGCAGTTCTTC. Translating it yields CASSVGRGSYNEQFF.

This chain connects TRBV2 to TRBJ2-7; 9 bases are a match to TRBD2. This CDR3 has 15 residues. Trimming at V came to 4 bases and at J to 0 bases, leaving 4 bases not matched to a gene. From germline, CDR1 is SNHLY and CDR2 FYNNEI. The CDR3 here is CASSGMTSGSYEQYF. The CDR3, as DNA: TGTGCCAGCAGTGGGATGACTAGCGGCTCCTACGAGCAGTACTTC.

The CDR3 nucleotides read TGTGCCAGCAGCTCCACAGGGGCGTTCAATCAGCCCCAGCATTTT. Its protein product is CASSSTGAFNQPQHF. The chain recombines TRBV7-8 with TRBJ1-5; 7 nucleotides line up with TRBD1. The CDR3 runs 15 residues. The V gene end was trimmed by 4 bases and the J gene end by 3 bases; junction bases not matched to a gene: 6. Germline V gene lookup returns CDR1 SGHVS and CDR2 FQNEAQ.

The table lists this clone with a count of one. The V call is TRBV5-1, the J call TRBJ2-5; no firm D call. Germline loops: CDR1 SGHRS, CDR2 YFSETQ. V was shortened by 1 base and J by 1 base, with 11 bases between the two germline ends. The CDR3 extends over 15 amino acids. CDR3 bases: TGCGCCAGCAGCTTGCAGCCGGACGGCCAAGAGACCCAGTACTTC. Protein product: CASSLQPDGQETQYF. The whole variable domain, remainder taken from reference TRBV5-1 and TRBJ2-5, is KAGVTQTPRYLIKTRGQQVTLSCSPISGHRSVSWYQQTPGQGLQFLFEYFSETQRNKGNFPGRFSGRQFSNSRSEMNVSTLELGDSALYLCASSLQPDGQETQYFGPGTRLLVL.

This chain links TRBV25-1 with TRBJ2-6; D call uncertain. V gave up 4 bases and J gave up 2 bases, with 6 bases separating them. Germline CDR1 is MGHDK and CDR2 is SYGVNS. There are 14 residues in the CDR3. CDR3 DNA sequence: TGTGCCAGCAGTGGAGAAACTGGGGCCAACGTCCTGACTTTC. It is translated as CASSGETGANVLTF.

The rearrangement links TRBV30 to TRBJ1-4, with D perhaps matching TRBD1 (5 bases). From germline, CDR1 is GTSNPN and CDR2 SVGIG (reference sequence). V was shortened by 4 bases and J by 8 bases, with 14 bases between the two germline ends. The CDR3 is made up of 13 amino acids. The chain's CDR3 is CAWTPGVDEKLFF. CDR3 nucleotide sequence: TGTGCCTGGACCCCGGGGGTGGACGAAAAACTGTTTTTT.

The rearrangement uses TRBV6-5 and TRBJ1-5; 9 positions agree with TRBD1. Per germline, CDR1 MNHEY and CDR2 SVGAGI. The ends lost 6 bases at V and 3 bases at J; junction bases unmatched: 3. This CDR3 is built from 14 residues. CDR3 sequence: CASRGTGFNQPQHF. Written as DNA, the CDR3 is TGTGCCAGCAGGGGGACAGGGTTCAATCAGCCCCAGCATTTT.

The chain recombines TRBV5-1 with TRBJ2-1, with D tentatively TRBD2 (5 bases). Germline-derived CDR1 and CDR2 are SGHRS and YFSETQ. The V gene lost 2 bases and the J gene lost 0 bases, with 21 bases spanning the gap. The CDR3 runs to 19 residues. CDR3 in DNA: TGCGCCAGCAGCTTAGAACGGCTAGTAGCGCCAAGCTCCTACAATGAGCAGTTCTTC. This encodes CASSLERLVAPSSYNEQFF.

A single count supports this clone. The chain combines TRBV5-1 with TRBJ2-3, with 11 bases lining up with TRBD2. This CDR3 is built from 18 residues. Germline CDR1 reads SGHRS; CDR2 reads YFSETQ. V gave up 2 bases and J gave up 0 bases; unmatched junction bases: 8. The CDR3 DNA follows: TGCGCCAGCAGCTTAGGTAGCGGGAGGGCCCGGAGCACAGATACGCAGTATTTT. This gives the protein CASSLGSGRARSTDTQYF.

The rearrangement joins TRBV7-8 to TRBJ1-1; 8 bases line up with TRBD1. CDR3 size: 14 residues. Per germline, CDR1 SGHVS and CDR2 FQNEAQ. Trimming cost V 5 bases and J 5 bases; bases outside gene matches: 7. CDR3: CASSRDRWGTEAFF. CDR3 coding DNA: TGTGCCAGCAGCCGGGACAGGTGGGGGACTGAAGCTTTCTTT.

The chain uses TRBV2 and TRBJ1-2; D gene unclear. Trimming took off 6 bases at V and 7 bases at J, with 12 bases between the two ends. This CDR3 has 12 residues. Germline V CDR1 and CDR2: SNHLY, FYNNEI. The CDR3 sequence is CASRSGRFGYTF. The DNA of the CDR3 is TGTGCCAGCAGATCCGGACGGTTTGGCTACACCTTC.

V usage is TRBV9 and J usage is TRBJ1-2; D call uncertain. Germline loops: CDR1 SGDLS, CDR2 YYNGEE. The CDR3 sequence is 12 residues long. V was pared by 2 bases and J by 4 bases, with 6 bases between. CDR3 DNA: TGTGCCAGCAGCGTTTCGGCCTATGGCTACACCTTC. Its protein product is CASSVSAYGYTF.

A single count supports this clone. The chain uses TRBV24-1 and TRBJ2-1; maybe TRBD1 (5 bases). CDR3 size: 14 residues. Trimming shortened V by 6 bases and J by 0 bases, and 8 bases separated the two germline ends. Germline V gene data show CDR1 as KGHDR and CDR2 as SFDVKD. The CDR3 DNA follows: TGTGCCACCAGTAAACAGGCCTCCTACAATGAGCAGTTCTTC. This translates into CATSKQASYNEQFF.